The clone carrying this TCR beta chain has a handful of counts. No antigen is known for it. The sample originates from a study of early T cells in non-severe SARS-CoV-2 infection. In the study overall: Bulk RNA taken from unsorted whole blood was sequenced, leaving chains unpaired. Study results and limitations: Database matching using VDJdb favored anti-spike CD8 responses, with private and CD4 specificities left missing.

Per the germline V gene, CDR1 is SGHTA and CDR2 is FQGNSA. The CDR3 covers 14 residues. Trimming removed 7 bases at V and 2 bases at J, with 13 bases between. TCRdb itself ran the 5' RACE reads through MiXCR, one entry per CDR3 protein. The repertoire holds around 64,000 distinct CDR3 sequences, with 10% to 15% as singletons. This sample comprised whole blood, obtained at baseline. The clonotype comes from an adult who was a healthcare worker with PCR-confirmed SARS-CoV-2 infection or an uninfected control (not recorded which). The chain couples TRBV7-2 to TRBJ2-3; D not certain. The CDR3 sequence is CASNNLGYTDTQYF. The CDR3 nucleotides are TGTGCCAGCAACAACTTGGGGTACACAGATACGCAGTATTTT.